A single sample gave rise to the 15 T cell receptor beta chains below, sequenced in a study of T cell responses to AZD1222 COVID-19 vaccine. The method was immunoSEQ multiplex PCR; TCRdb's version includes in-frame clones alone and lacks a portion of them. The repertoire includes about 130,000 clones, 85% to 95% of them detected once, and 7.5% to 9.5% sits in the top ten. Source: peripheral blood, taken on day 0 of AZD1222 vaccination. The receptors were sampled from an adult in good health.

J is TRBJ2-2 and V is TRBV12-5, with 9 bases matching TRBD2. The length of the CDR3 is 15 residues. Germline values: CDR1 LGHNT, CDR2 FRNRAP. V lost 8 bases and J lost 0; bases outside the gene matches: 4. For the CDR3, the DNA is TGTGCTAGTAAGCTAGCGGGGACGAACACCGGGGAGCTGTTTTTT. It is translated as CASKLAGTNTGELFF.

The gene calls are TRBV16 and TRBJ1-5; D not resolved. The CDR3 sequence is 13 residues long. Germline CDR1 reads KGHSY; CDR2 reads FQNENV. The ends were cut back, 0 bases at V and 7 bases at J, with 7 bases in the middle. This CDR3 is CASSQSRGQPQHF. Here the CDR3 DNA reads TGTGCCAGCAGCCAATCCCGCGGCCAGCCCCAGCATTTT.

The chain has TRBV19 and TRBJ2-7, with a tentative D call TRBD1 (6 bases). Trimming left V 10 bases short and J 2 bases short, with 15 bases between. The CDR3 spans 13 residues. Germline V gene lookup returns CDR1 LNHDA and CDR2 SQIVND (reference sequence). The CDR3 sequence: CATTATGAYEQYF. DNA for the CDR3: TGTGCCACCACTGCGACAGGAGCCTACGAGCAGTACTTC.

The genes are TRBV7-9 and TRBJ1-1; no clear D. The length of the CDR3 is 12 residues. Trimming removed 5 bases from V and 6 bases from J, with 10 bases in between. Germline lookup yields CDR1 SEHNR and CDR2 FQNEAQ (reference sequence). CDR3 sequence reads: CASSPPGAEAFF. Written as DNA, the CDR3 is TGTGCCAGCAGCCCCCCGGGCGCTGAAGCTTTCTTT.

This chain joins TRBV18 and TRBJ1-1, with 8 bases matching TRBD1. The CDR3 loop spans 19 amino acids. The junction had 15 bases not matched to a gene; V was cut back by 3 bases and J by 0 bases. CDR1 KGHSH and CDR2 LQKENI come from the germline V gene. CDR3 sequence reads: CASSPTFGQGLSMNTEAFF. The CDR3 DNA follows: TGTGCCAGCTCACCTACATTTGGACAGGGTCTATCAATGAACACTGAAGCTTTCTTT. The full variable domain, rest sourced from reference TRBV18 and TRBJ1-1, is NAGVMQNPRHLVRRRGQEARLRCSPMKGHSHVYWYRQLPEEGLKFMVYLQKENIIDESGMPKERFSAEFPKEGPSILRIQQVVRGDSAAYFCASSPTFGQGLSMNTEAFFGQGTRLTVV.

This chain uses TRBV30 with TRBJ1-6, with D possibly TRBD1 on 5 matching bases. Trimming removed 0 bases from V and 4 bases from J, with 10 bases in between. Germline V gene data show CDR1 as GTSNPN and CDR2 as SVGIG (reference sequence). The CDR3 length is 15 residues. CDR3: CAWSVLRGYNSPLHF. The CDR3 coding sequence is TGTGCCTGGAGTGTACTACGGGGGTATAATTCACCCCTCCACTTT.

The chain has TRBV19 and TRBJ2-4; TRBD2 is a possible D gene (7 bases). In germline, CDR1 is LNHDA, CDR2 SQIVND (reference sequence). Trimming cost V 0 bases and J 8 bases, with 17 bases left between them. The CDR3 is 16 amino acids. CDR3 nucleotide sequence: TGTGCCAGTAGTATAGATATGGGGGGGGCGAGGGACATTCAGTACTTC. Its protein is CASSIDMGGARDIQYF.

This chain uses TRBV19 with TRBJ1-2; D ambiguous. CDR1 and CDR2 from the germline V gene are LNHDA and SQIVND (reference sequence). The V gene lost 3 bases and the J gene lost 8 bases, with 10 bases spanning the gap. This CDR3 has 12 residues. Here the CDR3 DNA reads TGTGCCAGTAGTATCTTGGGTAGCGGCTACACCTTC. Its protein is CASSILGSGYTF.

The chain couples TRBV13 to TRBJ2-5; TRBD2 matches 11 bases. The CDR3 is made up of 16 amino acids. Germline trimming cut 1 base from V and 5 bases from J; bases unmatched to any gene: 6. Germline-derived CDR1 and CDR2 are PRHDT and FYEKMQ (reference sequence). CDR3 nucleotide sequence: TGTGCCAGCAGCTTAGTAGCGGGGGGGCAAATCGAGACCCAGTACTTC. As protein: CASSLVAGGQIETQYF.

This chain uses TRBV20-1 with TRBJ1-3; D remains ambiguous. Germline V gene sequence: CDR1 DFQATT, CDR2 SNEGSKA (reference sequence). V lost 4 bases to trimming and J lost 7 bases, with 8 bases between them. The CDR3 consists of 11 residues. Here the CDR3 reads CSAKLRNTIYF. In DNA form, the CDR3 reads TGCAGTGCTAAGTTAAGGAACACCATATATTTT.

The rearrangement links TRBV7-6 to TRBJ2-2, with TRBD1 matching 7 bases. V was clipped by 5 bases and J by 3 bases; unmatched bases: 9. Germline CDR1 reads SGHVS; CDR2 reads FNYEAQ. This CDR3 is 16 amino acids long. CDR3 bases: TGTGCCAGCAGCCCCGCCGGGACAGCGTACACCGGGGAGCTGTTTTTT. Translating it yields CASSPAGTAYTGELFF.

CDR3 sequence (DNA): TGTGCCAGCAGTGAATGGGGGGGCACTGAAGCTTTCTTT. This translates into CASSEWGGTEAFF. V usage is TRBV6-4 and J usage is TRBJ1-1, with D maybe TRBD1 (5 bases). Per the germline V gene, CDR1 is MRHNA and CDR2 is SNTAGT. Trimming left V 3 bases short and J 4 bases short, with 9 bases between. The CDR3 is 13 residues long.

This sequence joins TRBV7-3 and TRBJ2-2; 8 bases fit TRBD1. Unmatched junction bases numbered 5, after V lost 5 bases and J lost 0 bases. The CDR3 has 16 residues. Germline V gene data show CDR1 as SGHTA and CDR2 as FQGTGA. The CDR3 sequence: CASSPWTGSNTGELFF. CDR3 nucleotides: TGTGCCAGCAGCCCTTGGACAGGGTCGAACACCGGGGAGCTGTTTTTT.

This chain connects TRBV7-9 to TRBJ1-1; the match to TRBD1 covers 8 bases. CDR1 is SEHNR, CDR2 FQNEAQ, per germline (reference sequence). This CDR3 has 16 residues. V trimming: 0 bases; J trimming: 5 bases; junction bases outside the gene matches: 8. CDR3 region: CASSLAEQGGRTEAFF. For the CDR3, the DNA is TGTGCCAGCAGCTTAGCGGAACAGGGGGGTCGAACTGAAGCTTTCTTT. The full variable domain, its missing parts supplied by reference TRBV7-9 and TRBJ1-1, is DTGVSQNPRHKITKRGQNVTFRCDPISEHNRLYWYRQTLGQGPEFLTYFQNEAQLEKSRLLSDRFSAERPKGSFSTLEIQRTEQGDSAMYLCASSLAEQGGRTEAFFGQGTRLTVV.

The rearrangement joins TRBV30 to TRBJ1-1, with D perhaps TRBD1 (5 bases). Germline V gene sequence: CDR1 GTSNPN, CDR2 SVGIG (reference sequence). The CDR3 has 14 residues. V dropped 2 bases and J dropped 3 bases, with 13 bases sitting between them. The chain's CDR3 is CAWSNGMGDTEAFF. In nucleotides, the CDR3 is TGTGCCTGGAGTAACGGAATGGGGGACACTGAAGCTTTCTTT.